What follows describes a single TCR beta chain. This sample stems from a study of blood T cell repertoires in COVID-19. The overall study: From T cells, B-cell-depleted T cells, or PBMCs came the material, which was cDNA or gDNA.

This CDR3 is built from 11 residues. Trimming took 6 bases from V and 2 from J, leaving 3 bases between them. CDR1 is MNHEY, CDR2 SVGAGI, per germline. Profiled with immunoSEQ multiplex PCR; TCRdb holds only in-frame clones, not every one. Here the sample spans around 250,000 clones, 75% to 85% being singletons. This sequence was found in a man between 50 and 59 years old with active or convalescent COVID-19. Sequencing used peripheral blood. This chain links TRBV6-5 with TRBJ2-3; D gene unclear. In DNA form, the CDR3 reads TGTGCCAGCAGAGCCACAGATACGCAGTATTTT. It is translated as CASRATDTQYF.